This record covers a single TCR beta chain. As for time point: persistent/refractory GD, antithyroid drugs over 5 years with positive TRAb. Following extraction of RNA from PBMCs, that RNA was used to make the TCR library. This CDR3 contains 13 residues. Trimming took off 3 bases at V and 4 bases at J, with 10 bases between the two ends. Germline CDR1 and CDR2: DFQATT and SNEGSKA (reference sequence). HTBI primers from iRepertoire and Arm-PCR of CDR3 regions yielded the TCR beta libraries. From the multiplex PCR reads, TCRdb called clonotypes with MiXCR, one entry per CDR3 protein. The data show approximately 400,000 distinct CDR3 sequences, with 20% to 25% seen just once and roughly a quarter held by the top ten. The data were taken from a study of regulatory T cells in long-lasting Graves disease.

This chain connects TRBV20-1 to TRBJ1-5; D is unclear. The receptor's source is a woman aged 35 to 49 with Graves disease. The material sequenced was peripheral blood mononuclear cells (PBMCs), taken when the disease was refractory, from a patient treated with antithyroid drugs. CDR3 nucleotide sequence: TGCAGTGCTAGGGCCCCCTTTAATCAGCCCCAGCATTTT. Its translation: CSARAPFNQPQHF.